These 24 T cell receptor beta chains were all obtained from the same sample, sequenced in a study of T cells in Graves' hyperthyroidism and ophthalmopathy. RNA transcripts served as the template for amplifying TCR beta CDR3 regions. The TCR CDR3 was amplified in a first-round RT-PCR using the HTBI primer set. One entry per CDR3 protein, called by TCRdb with MiXCR from the multiplex PCR reads. The sample holds about 480,000 distinct CDR3 sequences, less than 25% seen once. The sample comprised blood. Receptors were obtained from a woman in her twenties or thirties with Graves' ophthalmopathy.

In the case of this clonotype: Its ends do not fully match the called genes, so a read error is possible. CDR3 sequence reads: CASSRGGCYTGELLF. The DNA of the CDR3 is TGTGCCAGCAGCCGGGGGGGGTGTTACACCGGGGAGCTGTTGTTT. The chain joins TRBV12-3 or TRBV12-4 to TRBJ2-2; 8 bases agree with TRBD2. The CDR3 runs to 15 residues.

The sample holds many counts of this clonotype. V is TRBV12-3 or TRBV12-4 and J is TRBJ1-6; 7 nucleotides match TRBD1. Losses at the gene ends were 6 bases for V and 8 bases for J; bases not matched to a gene: 4. This CDR3 is 13 amino acids long. The CDR3 sequence: CASRGDSYSPLHF. The CDR3 DNA follows: TGTGCCAGCAGGGGGGACAGTTATTCACCCCTCCACTTT.

CDR3: CASSTTSDTGELFF. The DNA for the CDR3 is TGTGCCAGTAGTACGACTAGCGACACCGGGGAGCTGTTTTTT. The rearrangement uses TRBV19 and TRBJ2-2, with TRBD2 matching over 8 bases. The ends lost 4 bases at V and 3 bases at J; junction bases unmatched: 1. This CDR3 contains 14 residues. The germline V gene has CDR1 LNHDA and CDR2 SQIVND (reference sequence).

V is TRBV9 and J is TRBJ1-3; D uncertain. Germline-derived CDR1 and CDR2 are SGDLS and YYNGEE. This CDR3 is 14 amino acids long. Trimming removed 3 bases from V and 1 base from J, with 8 bases in between. CDR3 in DNA: TGTGCCAGCAGCGCCGGGAGTTCTGGAAACACCATATATTTT. Translating gives CASSAGSSGNTIYF. Full variable domain (outside the CDR3, taken from reference TRBV9 and TRBJ1-3): DSGVTQTPKHLITATGQRVTLRCSPRSGDLSVYWYQQSLDQGLQFLIQYYNGEERAKGNILERFSAQQFPDLHSELNLSSLELGDSALYFCASSAGSSGNTIYFGEGSWLTVV.

The rearrangement uses TRBV15 and TRBJ2-5, with 7 bases lining up with TRBD1. V trimming: 3 bases; J trimming: 4 bases; junction bases outside the gene matches: 5. CDR1 LNHNV and CDR2 YYDKDF come from the germline V gene (reference sequence). The CDR3 runs 14 residues. The CDR3 DNA reads as TGTGCCACCAGCAGGGACAGGAAACCAGAGACCCAGTACTTC. The encoded protein is CATSRDRKPETQYF.

This clonotype occurred a few times. The chain combines TRBV20-1 with TRBJ1-1; 7 bases match TRBD1. Unmatched junction bases numbered 8, after V lost 1 base and J lost 3 bases. In germline, CDR1 is DFQATT, CDR2 SNEGSKA (reference sequence). This CDR3 has 15 amino acids. CDR3 residues: CSARGTFTGDTEAFF. CDR3 bases: TGCAGTGCTAGAGGAACATTCACAGGGGACACTGAAGCTTTCTTT.

This clonotype was seen many times. The V call is TRBV19, the J call TRBJ1-5, with 9 nucleotides matching TRBD1. V lost 8 bases to trimming and J lost 1 base; unmatched junction nucleotides: 6. CDR1 and CDR2 from the germline V gene are LNHDA and SQIVND (reference sequence). The CDR3 runs to 15 residues. In DNA, the CDR3 is TGTGCCAGTTTAGTGACAGGGGGAAGCAATCAGCCCCAGCATTTT. Translating it yields CASLVTGGSNQPQHF.

V gene TRBV9 combines with J gene TRBJ2-5, with 8 bases aligning to TRBD2. The CDR3 is 14 residues long. Germline CDR1 and CDR2: SGDLS and YYNGEE. With V trimmed by 2 bases and J by 4 bases, 4 bases remained unmatched. The CDR3 bases are TGTGCCAGCAGCGTGGGCGGGGGGACAGAGACCCAGTACTTC. This encodes CASSVGGGTETQYF.

The chain links TRBV11-2 to TRBJ2-5; 10 bases map to TRBD2. The V and J ends lost 6 bases and 5 bases, in that order; junction bases with no gene match: 15. Germline values: CDR1 SGHAT, CDR2 FQNNGV. The CDR3 is 17 residues long. CDR3 nucleotides: TGTGCCAGCAGACCAAAAGGCGCCCTAGCGGGAGTGGAGACCCAGTACTTC. This codes for CASRPKGALAGVETQYF.

The DNA of the CDR3 is TGTGCCACCAGCAGAGGCCGGGGGAATCAGCCCCAGCATTTT. Amino acids: CATSRGRGNQPQHF. The rearrangement joins TRBV15 to TRBJ1-5; tentative D call: TRBD1 (5 bases). The CDR3 runs 14 residues. CDR1 and CDR2 (germline): LNHNV, YYDKDF (reference sequence). Trimming stripped 1 base from V and 4 bases from J, with 8 bases between. Full variable domain (rest looked up from reference TRBV15 and TRBJ1-5): DAMVIQNPRYQVTQFGKPVTLSCSQTLNHNVMYWYQQKSSQAPKLLFHYYDKDFNNEADTPDNFQSRRPNTSFCFLDIRSPGLGDTAMYLCATSRGRGNQPQHFGDGTRLSIL.

The chain employs TRBV4-2 and TRBJ1-5; 9 bases map to TRBD1. CDR1 is LGHNA and CDR2 is YNFKEQ in the germline V gene. CDR3 size: 18 residues. V was pared by 3 bases and J by 2 bases, with 11 bases of the junction left unmatched. The CDR3 region has the DNA TGTGCCAGCAGCCAGGGCGATGTCCGGGACAGGGGCAATCAGCCCCAGCATTTT. Translating it yields CASSQGDVRDRGNQPQHF.

This clonotype was found many times. The V and J genes are TRBV7-9 and TRBJ2-7; 12 bases align to TRBD1. V lost 3 bases, J lost 7 bases, and 10 bases stayed unmatched. In germline, CDR1 is SEHNR, CDR2 FQNEAQ (reference sequence). There are 16 residues in the CDR3. CDR3 coding DNA: TGTGCCAGCAGCTTTGAGCCGGGACAGGGGGCCTGGGAGCAGTACTTC. Translation: CASSFEPGQGAWEQYF.

This clonotype showed up many times. This chain links TRBV11-2 with TRBJ2-7, with TRBD2 matching over 11 bases. After removal of 6 bases from V and 3 bases from J, the junction contained 10 bases not matched to a gene. The CDR3 totals 16 residues. Germline values: CDR1 SGHAT, CDR2 FQNNGV. The CDR3 here is CASSWTSGSSIYEQYF. In DNA, the CDR3 is TGTGCCAGCAGTTGGACTAGCGGGTCTTCAATCTACGAGCAGTACTTC.

This clonotype was counted a few times. The V and J genes are TRBV19 and TRBJ1-5, with a weak D call TRBD1 (5 bases). V shed 2 bases and J shed 0 bases, with 8 bases lying between them. This CDR3 is 15 amino acids long. The germline gives CDR1 LNHDA, CDR2 SQIVND (reference sequence). CDR3 DNA: TGTGCCAGTAGTATATCACAGGTTAGCAATCAGCCCCAGCATTTT. Its protein is CASSISQVSNQPQHF.

This clonotype appeared a few times. The rearrangement uses TRBV5-1 and TRBJ1-1; maybe TRBD1 (6 bases). This CDR3 has 14 residues. Germline values: CDR1 SGHRS, CDR2 YFSETQ. Trimming stripped 4 bases from V and 3 bases from J, with 13 bases between. CDR3 protein: CASSLNREHTEAFF. CDR3 in DNA: TGCGCCAGCAGCCTCAACAGGGAACACACTGAAGCTTTCTTT.

This clonotype was detected only a few times. One junction end does not reproduce the germline sequence, and a read error may be involved. The chain employs TRBV20-1 and TRBJ2-4, with D maybe TRBD1 (6 bases). Germline CDR1 and CDR2: DFQATT and SNEGSKA (reference sequence). The CDR3 has 16 residues. The CDR3: CSARGGRGLAKNIKYF. The CDR3 DNA reads TGCAGTGCTAGAGGCGGCAGGGGATTAGCCAAAAACATTAAGTACTTC.

This clonotype occurred many times. The chain combines TRBV20-1 with TRBJ2-7; 8 bases align to TRBD1. The CDR3 is made up of 14 amino acids. Germline V CDR1 and CDR2: DFQATT, SNEGSKA (reference sequence). J was trimmed by 6 bases and V by 0 bases; bases with no gene match: 7. Written as DNA, the CDR3 is TGCAGTGCTAGAGATAGCGTAGGACAGGGCGAGCAGTACTTC. It encodes CSARDSVGQGEQYF.

This clonotype has ten or more counts. The chain employs TRBV28 and TRBJ2-7, with D possibly called TRBD1 or TRBD2 (6 bases each). The germline V gene has CDR1 MDHEN and CDR2 SYDVKM. CDR3 size: 14 residues. The germline V and J ends were trimmed by 8 bases and 2 bases, with 16 bases remaining between them. The CDR3 reads CASGVRGAAYEQYF. CDR3 nucleotides: TGTGCCAGCGGCGTGAGGGGGGCGGCCTACGAGCAGTACTTC.

This clonotype was detected many times. The DNA for the CDR3 is TGTGCCAGCAGCACGGGACACAACTCCTACGAGCAGTACTTC. It codes for CASSTGHNSYEQYF. The chain recombines TRBV27 with TRBJ2-7; TRBD1 is a possible D gene (6 bases). This CDR3 has 14 amino acids. The ends were cut back, 6 bases at V and 0 bases at J, with 12 bases in the middle. Germline V gives CDR1 MNHEY, CDR2 SMNVEV (reference sequence).

The table lists this clonotype with many counts. V and J are TRBV30 and TRBJ1-1; no clear D. Between the trimmed V and J ends, which lost 2 bases and 9 bases, there was a span of 10 bases. Germline CDR1 and CDR2: GTSNPN and SVGIG (reference sequence). This CDR3 is built from 11 residues. CDR3 DNA sequence: TGTGCCTGGAGTTACAGACACCAAGCTTTCTTT. Its protein is CAWSYRHQAFF.

This clonotype has at least ten counts. The V and J genes are TRBV9 and TRBJ2-5; perhaps TRBD2 as D (5 bases). Trimming took 0 bases from V and 5 from J, leaving 14 bases between them. The CDR3 consists of 15 residues. Germline V gene data show CDR1 as SGDLS and CDR2 as YYNGEE. CDR3 region: CASSVGDRRTETQYF. As DNA, the CDR3 is TGTGCCAGCAGCGTAGGGGATAGGAGGACTGAGACCCAGTACTTC.

The chain links TRBV7-2 to TRBJ2-2, with 9 positions matching TRBD1. After removal of 0 bases from V and 4 bases from J, the junction contained 6 bases not matched to a gene. Per germline, CDR1 SGHTA and CDR2 FQGNSA. The CDR3 spans 17 residues. The CDR3 DNA reads as TGTGCCAGCAGCTTAGCTTTGGGACAGGGAGGCACCGGGGAGCTGTTTTTT. This sequence encodes CASSLALGQGGTGELFF.

Points on this clonotype: A much more abundant neighbour one base away suggests this may be a read error. This chain uses TRBV12-3 or TRBV12-4 with TRBJ1-2; D is uncertain. The CDR3 has 13 amino acids. The CDR3 DNA is TGTGCCATCAGTCCCTCGGAGGACTATGGCTACACCTTC. Its protein product is CAISPSEDYGYTF.

This clonotype was seen repeatedly, ten times or more. The rearrangement joins TRBV14 to TRBJ1-1; the match to TRBD1 covers 9 bases. Germline V CDR1 and CDR2: SGHDN, FVKESK. Trimming at V came to 3 bases and at J to 2 bases, leaving 13 bases not matched to a gene. The length of the CDR3 is 18 residues. CDR3 in DNA: TGTGCCAGCAGCCAGGGACAGGGATCTGTTGGTGGAAACACTGAAGCTTTCTTT. Translating gives CASSQGQGSVGGNTEAFF.